These 2 T cell receptor beta chains originate from one sample sequenced in a study of T cells in tuberculosis. Thawed, overnight-rested PBMC were stained with GMM-loaded CD1B tetramer, viability dye and anti-CD3, then sorted. CD1B tetramers were loaded with Rhodococcus equi-derived C32 glucose monomycolate. Profiling relied on immunoSEQ multiplex PCR, and the TCRdb table lists in-frame clones only, not all of them. The table has more than 70,000 clones, roughly 93% seen once. Source material: CD1b-GMM tetramer-negative cells sorted from PBMCs. These receptors came from an adult woman with latent tuberculosis.

This chain connects TRBV11-2 to TRBJ2-7; D gene unclear. Trimming removed 2 bases at V and 3 bases at J, with 5 bases between. Per the germline V gene, CDR1 is SGHAT and CDR2 is FQNNGV. The CDR3 length is 12 residues. CDR3 DNA sequence: TGTGCCAGCAGCTTAAGCGTCTACGAGCAGTACGTC. This translates into CASSLSVYEQYV.

The rearrangement uses TRBV6-5 and TRBJ2-7; 7 nucleotides align to TRBD1. Germline trimming cut 6 bases from V and 2 bases from J; bases unmatched to any gene: 10. This CDR3 contains 15 residues. The germline V gene encodes CDR1 MNHEY and CDR2 SVGAGI. Here the CDR3 DNA reads TGTGCCAGCAGGGCCGGGACAGCCACAACCTACGAGCAGTACTTC. It specifies CASRAGTATTYEQYF.